These 19 T cell receptor beta chains were sequenced from one sample in a study of T cells after yellow fever vaccination. One entry per CDR3 protein results from TCRdb running MiXCR on the 5' RACE reads. Of 50,000 to 65,000 distinct CDR3 sequences listed, about 6.3% are singletons. Sequencing was performed on CD8+ T cells not binding an NS4B(214-222) dextramer, sorted from PBMCs, taken about 41 days after the first yellow fever vaccination. The receptors come from a man between 18 and 35 years old who received the YFV17D yellow fever vaccine.

This clonotype was observed at least ten times. The chain joins TRBV27 to TRBJ2-3; no clear D gene. V was trimmed by 0 bases and J by 4 bases, leaving 11 bases between them. The germline V gene encodes CDR1 MNHEY and CDR2 SMNVEV (reference sequence). This CDR3 spans 15 amino acids. The CDR3 region is CASSLSRMGPDTQYF. The CDR3 DNA reads as TGTGCCAGCAGTTTATCGAGAATGGGCCCAGATACGCAGTATTTT.

Many counts were recorded for this clonotype. This chain joins TRBV6-5 and TRBJ2-1, with TRBD2 matching over 13 bases. Per the germline V gene, CDR1 is MNHEY and CDR2 is SVGAGI. This CDR3 spans 14 amino acids. The trim removed 7 bases at V and 7 bases at J, leaving 4 bases unmatched. CDR3 bases: TGTGCCAGCAAGACTAGCGGGGGGTATAATGAGCAGTTCTTC. Translation: CASKTSGGYNEQFF.

This clonotype was seen more than once but under ten times. The rearrangement uses TRBV27 and TRBJ2-7, with a weak D call TRBD1 (6 bases). The germline V and J ends were trimmed by 5 bases and 2 bases, with 10 bases remaining between them. Germline CDR1 MNHEY, CDR2 SMNVEV (reference sequence). The CDR3 consists of 13 residues. The CDR3 reads CASSMGAAYEQYV. CDR3 coding DNA: TGTGCCAGCAGTATGGGGGCGGCCTACGAGCAGTACGTC.

At least ten counts were recorded for this clonotype. V gene TRBV7-2 combines with J gene TRBJ2-5; the match to TRBD1 covers 7 bases. V was pared by 3 bases and J by 0 bases, with 10 bases of the junction left unmatched. The CDR3 loop spans 17 amino acids. Germline CDR1 is SGHTA and CDR2 is FQGNSA. CDR3 sequence (DNA): TGTGCCAGCAGCTTGTTGGGGACAGTGACGTACCAAGAGACCCAGTACTTC. Translating it yields CASSLLGTVTYQETQYF.

This clonotype was found a few times. The CDR3: CASSRGQGPYEQYF. The CDR3 DNA reads TGTGCCAGCAGCCGGGGACAGGGGCCCTACGAGCAGTACTTC. The V gene is TRBV7-8, the J gene TRBJ2-7; 10 bases align to TRBD1. Germline values: CDR1 SGHVS, CDR2 FQNEAQ. This CDR3 has 14 residues. V trimming: 5 bases; J trimming: 2 bases; junction bases outside the gene matches: 3. Full variable domain (remainder filled in from reference TRBV7-8 and TRBJ2-7): GAGVSQSPRYKVAKRGQDVALRCDPISGHVSLFWYQQALGQGPEFLTYFQNEAQLDKSGLPSDRFFAERPEGSVSTLKIQRTQQEDSAVYLCASSRGQGPYEQYFGPGTRLTVT.

The CDR3 DNA follows: TGTGCCACCAGCCCATCCGACAGGACCTCCTACGAGCAGTACGTC. Protein sequence: CATSPSDRTSYEQYV. The rearrangement joins TRBV24-1 to TRBJ2-7; D possibly corresponds to TRBD1 (6 bases). Germline assignment: CDR1 KGHDR and CDR2 SFDVKD. Trimming stripped 7 bases from V and 0 bases from J, with 15 bases between. There are 15 residues in the CDR3.

The chain joins TRBV4-1 to TRBJ1-2; D is uncertain. The CDR3 extends over 16 amino acids. The germline CDR1 and CDR2 sequences are MGHRA and YSYEKL. V lost 0 bases and J 4 bases, leaving 15 bases between the germline ends. CDR3 DNA: TGCGCCAGCAGCCAAGATCCCCTGGAAACTAGCTATGGCTACACCTTC. This sequence encodes CASSQDPLETSYGYTF.

The chain joins TRBV4-1 to TRBJ2-3; D is tentatively TRBD1 or TRBD2 (5 bases each). The germline V and J ends were trimmed by 3 bases and 6 bases, with 13 bases remaining between them. The germline CDR1 and CDR2 sequences are MGHRA and YSYEKL. This CDR3 region has 14 residues. CDR3 protein: CASSQTREGDTQYF. The CDR3 bases are TGCGCCAGCAGCCAGACGAGAGAGGGGGATACGCAGTATTTT.

This clonotype was recorded at least ten times. The V call is TRBV11-2, the J call TRBJ2-5; D might be TRBD2 (5 bases). CDR1 is SGHAT and CDR2 is FQNNGV in the germline V gene. Trimming stripped 1 base from V and 0 bases from J, with 9 bases between. The CDR3 consists of 15 residues. The CDR3 coding sequence is TGTGCCAGCAGCTTAGGGGTCGGGGACCAAGAGACCCAGTACTTC. Protein product: CASSLGVGDQETQYF.

The chain uses TRBV7-9 and TRBJ1-1; 9 bases map to TRBD1. The CDR3 consists of 15 residues. Germline trimming cut 6 bases from V and 5 bases from J; bases unmatched to any gene: 10. The germline gives CDR1 SEHNR, CDR2 FQNEAQ (reference sequence). The CDR3 DNA sequence: TGTGCCAGCAGTTCAACAGACAGGGGGGGTACTGAAGCTTTCTTT. Translation gives CASSSTDRGGTEAFF.

This clonotype has a handful of counts. The J gene is TRBJ2-7, the V gene TRBV5-4, with D uncertain. The V gene lost 0 bases and the J gene lost 6 bases, with 13 bases spanning the gap. The CDR3 extends over 14 amino acids. Per germline, CDR1 SGHNT and CDR2 YYREEE (reference sequence). CDR3: CASSLGGVLSEQYF. In DNA form, the CDR3 reads TGTGCCAGCAGCTTGGGCGGTGTGTTGAGCGAGCAGTACTTC.

Many counts were recorded for this clonotype. The chain recombines TRBV4-1 with TRBJ2-3; D is possibly TRBD2 (6 bases). Germline V gene lookup returns CDR1 MGHRA and CDR2 YSYEKL. V was cut by 4 bases and J by 2 bases, with 13 bases left in between. CDR3 size: 15 residues. In nucleotides, the CDR3 is TGCGCCAGCAGCCTGGAGGGCAGGATCACAGATACGCAGTATTTT. It translates to CASSLEGRITDTQYF.

The V and J genes are TRBV29-1 and TRBJ2-1, with D possibly being TRBD1 (7 bases). Deletions cut 7 bases from V and 6 bases from J, with 19 bases between. The length of the CDR3 is 14 residues. Germline values: CDR1 SQVTM, CDR2 ANQGSEA. Here the CDR3 reads CSGRRGQGGNEQFF. The CDR3 DNA sequence: TGCAGCGGTCGAAGGGGGCAGGGAGGCAATGAGCAGTTCTTC.

This clonotype has a handful of counts. This chain connects TRBV10-1 to TRBJ2-3, with 9 bases that match TRBD1. Trimming removed 0 bases from V and 5 bases from J; junction bases left unmatched: 9. The CDR3 has 17 amino acids. The V gene's germline CDR1 is WNHNN and CDR2 SYGVQD (reference sequence). The CDR3 spells CASSESGQGFLVDTQYF. The CDR3 DNA is TGCGCCAGCAGTGAGTCTGGACAGGGGTTTCTCGTAGATACGCAGTATTTT.

This clonotype appeared many times. V gene TRBV20-1 combines with J gene TRBJ2-7; 7 positions match TRBD1. The J segment lost 3 bases and the V segment lost 0 bases, leaving 8 bases of the junction unmatched. The CDR3 covers 15 residues. CDR1 is DFQATT and CDR2 is SNEGSKA in the germline V gene (reference sequence). CDR3 sequence (DNA): TGCAGTGCTAGAGATCTTTCAGGGGGAAACTACGAGCAGTACTTC. Translation: CSARDLSGGNYEQYF.

This clonotype was detected a few times. J is TRBJ1-2 and V is TRBV10-3; no clear D gene. The CDR3 is 15 amino acids. CDR1 and CDR2 from the germline V gene are ENHRY and SYGVKD. V lost 11 bases to trimming and J lost 2 bases, with 21 bases between them. The CDR3 sequence is CAVWGGGLSNYGYTF. In DNA, the CDR3 is TGTGCCGTTTGGGGTGGTGGTCTCTCCAACTATGGCTACACCTTC.

The J gene is TRBJ2-3, the V gene TRBV4-1; D is perhaps TRBD1 or TRBD2 (5 bases each). This CDR3 has 14 amino acids. The germline V and J ends were trimmed by 8 bases and 3 bases, with 15 bases remaining between them. Germline-derived CDR1 and CDR2 are MGHRA and YSYEKL. CDR3 sequence (DNA): TGCGCCAGCGCCCCGGGGAAGGGGACAGATACGCAGTATTTT. It specifies CASAPGKGTDTQYF.

This clonotype was counted many times. This rearrangement joins TRBV7-9 to TRBJ2-7, with unresolved D. This CDR3 is built from 15 residues. Germline CDR1 is SEHNR and CDR2 is FQNEAQ (reference sequence). Trimming pared 4 bases from V and 2 bases from J, leaving 15 bases between. CDR3 in DNA: TGTGCCAGCAGCTCCCAAGGAGTAACCCCCTACGAGCAGTACTTC. This encodes CASSSQGVTPYEQYF.

In this sample, this clonotype turned up many times. The chain is built from TRBV6-5 and TRBJ1-2; 7 bases agree with TRBD1. V gave up 4 bases and J gave up 4 bases; unmatched junction bases: 3. Germline assignment: CDR1 MNHEY and CDR2 SVGAGI. CDR3 length equals 13 residues. This chain's CDR3 is CASSLTGVYGYTF. CDR3 nucleotides: TGTGCCAGCAGTTTAACAGGGGTCTATGGCTACACCTTC.